This TCR beta chain was obtained from a study of blood T cells in healthy people across ages. Through a sample-barcoded 5' primer and a J-beta primer mix, a second PCR was run for about 6 to 12 cycles. MiXCR, run by TCRdb on the 5' RACE reads, gives a single entry per CDR3 protein. This table holds about 800,000 distinct CDR3 sequences, 20% to 30% found once. The germline V gene encodes CDR1 SGHRS and CDR2 YFSETQ. V was shortened by 4 bases and J by 5 bases, with 18 bases between the two germline ends. CDR3 length equals 15 residues. The same sample was also studied in work on T cells of mothers and their children.

The V call is TRBV5-1, the J call TRBJ2-5, with D possibly being TRBD1 or TRBD2 (6 bases each). The receptor's source is a boy aged 5-17 years in good health. The sequenced sample was blood. CDR3 in amino acids: CASSGREGGGETQYF. In DNA, the CDR3 is TGCGCCAGCAGCGGAAGAGAGGGGGGCGGTGAGACCCAGTACTTC.